This record covers a single TCR beta chain. Its cognate antigen is unknown. The sample is drawn from a study of T cell responses to AZD1222 COVID-19 vaccine. Study summary: It was second doses at about 4 or about 12 weeks that were pooled. Study results and caveats: Two AZD1222 administrations were followed by greater Spike-specific TCR breadth and depth.

With 3 bases removed from V and 4 bases from J, the gap between germline ends came to 15 bases. CDR1 and CDR2 (germline): LGHNA, YNFKEQ. CDR3 length: 16 amino acids. Data came from immunoSEQ multiplex PCR; TCRdb stores just in-frame clones and leaves some out. This sample has around 180,000 clones; 90% occur once, and the top ten carry approximately 3%. The material was peripheral blood, obtained on day 0 of AZD1222 vaccination. The chain combines TRBV4-2 with TRBJ1-4, with a possible D match to TRBD1 (6 bases). The clonotype was recovered from an adult in good health. DNA for the CDR3: TGTGCCAGCAGCCATCCTAGAGGGGGGGATAATGAAAAACTGTTTTTT. This sequence encodes CASSHPRGGDNEKLFF.